The sequence of this TCR beta chain was determined in a study of regulatory T cells in long-lasting Graves disease. Libraries of TCR beta came from iRepertoire HTBI primers plus Arm-PCR of CDR3 regions. TCRdb re-called the multiplex PCR reads with MiXCR, one entry per CDR3 protein. The sample has some 430,000 distinct CDR3 sequences, under 25% seen once. This clonotype was seen ten or more times. CDR1 and CDR2 from the germline V gene are MNHEY and SVGAGI. V gave up 0 bases and J gave up 3 bases; unmatched junction bases: 4. The CDR3 runs 15 residues. Noted time point: persistent/refractory GD, antithyroid drugs over 5 years with positive TRAb. PBMC-derived RNA was used for the TCR library. An endocrinology unit in Xi'an, China, supplied the patients.

The source was peripheral blood mononuclear cells (PBMCs), collected when the disease was refractory, from a patient treated with antithyroid drugs. The sequence was collected from a female donor with Graves disease. The chain links TRBV6-5 to TRBJ2-7; 8 bases are shared with TRBD1. CDR3 loop: CASSYSPGQGYEQYF. Here the CDR3 DNA reads TGTGCCAGCAGTTACTCGCCAGGACAGGGCTACGAGCAGTACTTC.